This TCR beta chain was obtained from a study of T cells in Graves' hyperthyroidism and ophthalmopathy (dated by TCRdb to about 2019). In terms of the full investigation: To identify distinguishing TCR V-J signatures, a discovery cohort of around 100 patients was used, comprising fewer than 45 with Graves' ophthalmopathy and roughly 60 with stable Graves' hyperthyroidism. Prospective prediction of ophthalmopathy was tested in an independent validation cohort consisting of 18 to 20 hyperthyroidism patients and some 17 patients who later progressed to ophthalmopathy. The paper describes TCR Vbeta CDR3 sequencing of 135 peripheral blood samples, made up of about 41 ophthalmopathy patients, approximately 73 hyperthyroidism patients and 17 progressor patients. Thyroid tissue and blood T-cell repertoires from about six Graves' hyperthyroidism patients were also compared in the study. The approximately 100 discovery patients were divided at random into training and test sets in a 7:3 ratio. After blood sampling, hyperthyroidism patients were treated with methimazole at a starting dose of 30 mg daily, and ophthalmopathy patients were treated with high-dose intravenous methylprednisolone. Results the study describes overall, beyond this receptor: A 13 V-J signature model separated ophthalmopathy from stable hyperthyroidism, with around 91% sensitivity and about 81% specificity in cross-validation and 80%/75% in testing. Most expanded thyroid clonotypes (frequency above 0.001) were also detected in blood, a finding suggesting that blood repertoires may reflect thyroid immune responses. In validation, the model predicted progression to ophthalmopathy a median of about 6.5 months before onset, with over 60% sensitivity and 72.22% specificity. Sample size was not statistically predetermined, and investigators were not blinded to group allocation.

On this clonotype: The target of this receptor is not known. No qualities accompany the bases; no much larger clone lies one base away.

Amplification of TCR beta CDR3 regions was carried out from RNA transcripts. For the first round of RT-PCR on the TCR CDR3, the HTBI primer set was used together with the Qiagen OneStep RT-PCR kit. The libraries were constructed in a second round of multiplex PCR and then size-selected and purified. The libraries were sequenced on an Illumina HiSeq2000 using paired-end 100 bp reads. On the study's bioinformatics: SOAPnuke was used to process the raw data, with reads discarded if the reads contained adapters or uncalled bases, had a mean Phred below 15, or lacked an exact constant-primer or identifier match. COPE v1.2.5 was used to merge the high-quality paired reads, and each unique nucleotide sequence was defined as a clonotype. Clonotypes were aligned to IMGT TRBV, TRBD and TRBJ reference segments using MiTCR v1.1. Analysis was restricted to V-J combinations with a frequency above 0.0001, which covered roughly 99% of repertoires. The TCS score was defined as F50 (clonal expansion) divided by E x V (chaos), with BLOSUM62-based TCRdist calculated between CDR3 peptides within each V-J. Welch's t-statistics and random forest reduced around 550 V-J features to 13, which were used in a naive Bayes classifier (R e1071). The similarity between thyroid and blood repertoires was quantified using the Morisita-Horn index. TCRdb's own reprocessing of the public reads used fastp at Q25 and MiXCR and kept productive beta chains. Every entry covers one CDR3 protein and lists the most common genes and DNA from its rows. It is TCRdb's table, rather than the study itself, that gives the V and J calls and clone size. This sample lists 40,000 to 60,000 distinct CDR3 sequences; approximately 58% were detected once. 34% of the sample belongs to the ten largest clones.

Stable Graves' hyperthyroidism was defined as the absence of progression to ophthalmopathy over 18 months of follow-up. Hyperthyroidism patients were newly diagnosed, with disease duration under 2 months, and aged 18 to 65 years. Exclusion was applied to patients with uncontrolled infections, other autoimmune diseases, pregnancy or lactation. Diagnoses were established on the basis of clinical symptoms, serum thyroxine and TRAb, thyroid ultrasound, and orbital computed tomography. Total RNA was extracted with Trizol reagent, and quality was checked on an Agilent 2100 Bioanalyzer. As encoded in the germline V gene, CDR1 is MDHEN while CDR2 is SYDVKM. The CDR3 covers 13 residues, taking in both the cysteine and the phenylalanine. Kept here is only the CDR3 DNA, which spans 39 bases and is read in frame from base 1. V gives up 8 bases and J gives up 5 bases, and the segment between their germline ends measures 12 bases.

This receptor was identified in a young man with Graves' hyperthyroidism. Here the chain combines TRBV28 and TRBJ2-2; 5 matching bases give a weak D call of TRBD2. Sequencing was carried out using peripheral blood or thyroid tissue (not recorded which). The CDR3 loop reads CASSPPGTGELFF. The base sequence is TGTGCCAGCTCACCACCGGGAACCGGGGAGCTGTTTTTT.